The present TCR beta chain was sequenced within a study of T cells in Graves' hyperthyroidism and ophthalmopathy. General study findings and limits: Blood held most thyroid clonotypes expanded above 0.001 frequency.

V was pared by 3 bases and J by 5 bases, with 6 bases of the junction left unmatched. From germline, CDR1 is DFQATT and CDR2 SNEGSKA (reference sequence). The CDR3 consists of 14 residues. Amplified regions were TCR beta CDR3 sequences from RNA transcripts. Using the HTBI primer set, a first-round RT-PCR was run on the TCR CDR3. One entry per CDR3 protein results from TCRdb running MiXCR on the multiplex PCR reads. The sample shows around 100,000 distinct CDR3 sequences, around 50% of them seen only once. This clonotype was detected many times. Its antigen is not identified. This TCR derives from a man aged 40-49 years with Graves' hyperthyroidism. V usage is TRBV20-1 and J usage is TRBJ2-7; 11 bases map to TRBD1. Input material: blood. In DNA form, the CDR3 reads TGCAGTGCTAGTACGGGGACAGGGGGAAACGAGCAGTACTTC. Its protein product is CSASTGTGGNEQYF.